This T cell receptor beta chain stems from a study of identical twins. The CDR3 length is 15 residues. The germline CDR1 and CDR2 sequences are SNHLY and FYNNEI. Trimming pared 5 bases from V and 7 bases from J, leaving 18 bases between. It was template switching that added a universal primer site, and there were unique molecular identifiers on the cDNA. TCRdb re-analysed the 5' RACE reads in MiXCR, keeping a single row per CDR3 protein. This table has around 490,000 distinct CDR3 sequences, 12% to 15% appearing once. Study-wide results and caveats: Potential partial confounding of zero-insertion analyses by invariant MAIT and iNKT cells was noted. Rather than following the same donors, the conclusions depended on cross-sectional statistical analysis.

This clonotype showed up just a few times. Its cognate antigen is unknown. These data also featured in a second study, about yellow fever vaccine responses in identical twins.

The TCR sequence derives from a woman younger than 30 in good health. The chain has TRBV2 and TRBJ2-1, with D perhaps being TRBD1 or TRBD2 (5 bases each). Material: CD4+ T cells sorted from blood. CDR3 DNA sequence: TGTGCCAGCAGTCCAGAGGGGTCTTCGAGGAATGAGCAGTTCTTC. Amino acids: CASSPEGSSRNEQFF.